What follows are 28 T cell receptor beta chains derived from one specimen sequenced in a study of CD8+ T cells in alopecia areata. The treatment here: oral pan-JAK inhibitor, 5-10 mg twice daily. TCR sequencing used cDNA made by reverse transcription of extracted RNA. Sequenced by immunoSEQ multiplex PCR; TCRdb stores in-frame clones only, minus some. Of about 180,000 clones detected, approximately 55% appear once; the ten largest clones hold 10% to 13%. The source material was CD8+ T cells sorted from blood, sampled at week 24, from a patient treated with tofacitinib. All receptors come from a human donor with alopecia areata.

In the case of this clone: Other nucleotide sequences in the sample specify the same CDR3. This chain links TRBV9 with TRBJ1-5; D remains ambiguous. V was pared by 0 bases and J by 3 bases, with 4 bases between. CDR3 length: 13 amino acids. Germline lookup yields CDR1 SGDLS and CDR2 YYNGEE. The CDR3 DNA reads TGTGCCAGCAGCGTAGGACTCAATCAGCCCCAGCATTTT. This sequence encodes CASSVGLNQPQHF.

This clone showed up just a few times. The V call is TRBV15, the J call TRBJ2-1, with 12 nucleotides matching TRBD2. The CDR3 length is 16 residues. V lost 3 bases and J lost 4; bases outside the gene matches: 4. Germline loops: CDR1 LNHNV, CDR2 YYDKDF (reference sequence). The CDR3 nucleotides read TGTGCCACCAGCAGGAGGGGGACTAGCGGGTACAATGAGCAGTTCTTC. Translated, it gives CATSRRGTSGYNEQFF.

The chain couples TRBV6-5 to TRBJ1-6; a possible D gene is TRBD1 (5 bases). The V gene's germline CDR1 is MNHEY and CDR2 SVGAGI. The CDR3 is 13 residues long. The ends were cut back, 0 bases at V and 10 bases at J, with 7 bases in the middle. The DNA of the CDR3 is TGTGCCAGCAGTTACTCAGGGGACTCACCCCTCCACTTT. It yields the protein CASSYSGDSPLHF.

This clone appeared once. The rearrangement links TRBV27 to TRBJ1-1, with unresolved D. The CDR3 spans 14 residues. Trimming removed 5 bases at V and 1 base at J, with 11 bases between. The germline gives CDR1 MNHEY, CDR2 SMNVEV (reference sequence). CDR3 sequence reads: CASSAALGNTEAFF. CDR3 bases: TGTGCCAGCAGTGCAGCACTAGGGAACACTGAAGCTTTCTTT.

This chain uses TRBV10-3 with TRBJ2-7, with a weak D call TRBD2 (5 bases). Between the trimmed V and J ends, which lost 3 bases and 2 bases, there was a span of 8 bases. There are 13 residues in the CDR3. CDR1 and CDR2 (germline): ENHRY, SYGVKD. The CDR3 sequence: CAISDERPYEQYF. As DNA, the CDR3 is TGTGCCATCAGTGACGAGCGGCCCTACGAGCAGTACTTC.

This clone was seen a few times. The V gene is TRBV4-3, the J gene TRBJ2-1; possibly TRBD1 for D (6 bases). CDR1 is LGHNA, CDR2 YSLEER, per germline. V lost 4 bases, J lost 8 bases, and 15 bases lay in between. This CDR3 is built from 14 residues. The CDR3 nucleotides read TGCGCCAGCAGCCCAGCCTACAGGGTCGATGAGCAGTTCTTC. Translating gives CASSPAYRVDEQFF.

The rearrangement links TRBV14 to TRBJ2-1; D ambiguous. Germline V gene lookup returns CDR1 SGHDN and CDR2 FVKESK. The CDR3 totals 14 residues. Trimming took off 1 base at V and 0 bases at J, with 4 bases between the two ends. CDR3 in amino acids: CASSQGSSYNEQFF. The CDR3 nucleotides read TGTGCCAGCAGCCAAGGGAGCTCCTACAATGAGCAGTTCTTC.

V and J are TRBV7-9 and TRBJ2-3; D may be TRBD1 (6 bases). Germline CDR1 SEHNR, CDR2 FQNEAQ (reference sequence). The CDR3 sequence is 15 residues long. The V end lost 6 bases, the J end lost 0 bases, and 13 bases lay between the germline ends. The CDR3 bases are TGTGCCAGCAGGACCGGACAGTCTAGCACAGATACGCAGTATTTT. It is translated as CASRTGQSSTDTQYF. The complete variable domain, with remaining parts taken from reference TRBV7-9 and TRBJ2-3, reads DTGVSQNPRHKITKRGQNVTFRCDPISEHNRLYWYRQTLGQGPEFLTYFQNEAQLEKSRLLSDRFSAERPKGSFSTLEIQRTEQGDSAMYLCASRTGQSSTDTQYFGPGTRLTVL.

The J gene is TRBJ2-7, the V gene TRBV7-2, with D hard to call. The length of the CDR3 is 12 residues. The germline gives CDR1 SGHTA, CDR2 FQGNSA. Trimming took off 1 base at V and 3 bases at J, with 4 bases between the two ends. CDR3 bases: TGTGCCAGCAGCTTAGTTCGCTACGAGCAGTACTTC. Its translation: CASSLVRYEQYF. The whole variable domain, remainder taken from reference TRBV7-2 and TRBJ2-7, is GAGVSQSPSNKVTEKGKDVELRCDPISGHTALYWYRQSLGQGLEFLIYFQGNSAPDKSGLPSDRFSAERTGGSVSTLTIQRTQQEDSAVYLCASSLVRYEQYFGPGTRLTVT.

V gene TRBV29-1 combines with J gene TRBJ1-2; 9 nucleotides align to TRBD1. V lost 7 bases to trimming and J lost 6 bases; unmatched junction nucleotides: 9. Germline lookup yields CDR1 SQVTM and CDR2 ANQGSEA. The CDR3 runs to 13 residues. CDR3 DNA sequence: TGCAGCGCCTCCGGGACAGGGTTTGATGGCTACACCTTC. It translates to CSASGTGFDGYTF.

CDR3 sequence (DNA): TGTGCCAGCAGCGTAGGAGGTCTAGTTGAGCAGTTCTTC. Translation gives CASSVGGLVEQFF. V usage is TRBV9 and J usage is TRBJ2-1; D is uncertain. Germline-derived CDR1 and CDR2 are SGDLS and YYNGEE. Trimming shortened V by 0 bases and J by 9 bases, and 10 bases separated the two germline ends. CDR3 length: 13 amino acids.

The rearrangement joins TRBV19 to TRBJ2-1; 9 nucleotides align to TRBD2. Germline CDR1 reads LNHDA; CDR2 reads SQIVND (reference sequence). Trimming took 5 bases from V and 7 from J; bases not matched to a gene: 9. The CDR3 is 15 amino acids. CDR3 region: CASSFGSGGGNEQFF. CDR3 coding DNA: TGTGCCAGTAGTTTCGGTAGCGGGGGTGGGAATGAGCAGTTCTTC.

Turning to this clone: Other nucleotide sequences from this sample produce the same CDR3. CDR3 in amino acids: CASSIGSGGYNEQFF. Written as DNA, the CDR3 is TGTGCCAGTAGTATTGGTAGCGGGGGCTACAATGAGCAGTTCTTC. The rearrangement links TRBV19 to TRBJ2-1, with 9 nucleotides matching TRBD2. The CDR3 sequence is 15 residues long. Germline V gene lookup returns CDR1 LNHDA and CDR2 SQIVND (reference sequence). Losses at the gene ends were 3 bases for V and 3 bases for J; bases not matched to a gene: 3.

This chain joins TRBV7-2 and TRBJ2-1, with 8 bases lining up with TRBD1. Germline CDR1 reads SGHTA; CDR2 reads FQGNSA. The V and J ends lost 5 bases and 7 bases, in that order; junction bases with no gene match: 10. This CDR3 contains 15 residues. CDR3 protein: CASSPDRARRNEQFF. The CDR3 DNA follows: TGTGCCAGCAGCCCGGACAGGGCAAGGAGGAATGAGCAGTTCTTC.

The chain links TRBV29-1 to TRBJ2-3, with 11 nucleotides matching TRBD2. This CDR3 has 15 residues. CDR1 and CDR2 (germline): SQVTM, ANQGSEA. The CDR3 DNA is TGCAGTACCCTCCTCTCTAGCGGGGGGTCTGATACGCAGTATTTT. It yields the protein CSTLLSSGGSDTQYF.

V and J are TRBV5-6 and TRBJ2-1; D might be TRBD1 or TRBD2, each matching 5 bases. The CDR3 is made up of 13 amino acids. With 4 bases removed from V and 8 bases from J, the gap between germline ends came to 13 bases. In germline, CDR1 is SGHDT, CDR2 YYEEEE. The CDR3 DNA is TGTGCCAGCAGCCTTCTGGGGCGGGATGAGCAGTTCTTC. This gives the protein CASSLLGRDEQFF.

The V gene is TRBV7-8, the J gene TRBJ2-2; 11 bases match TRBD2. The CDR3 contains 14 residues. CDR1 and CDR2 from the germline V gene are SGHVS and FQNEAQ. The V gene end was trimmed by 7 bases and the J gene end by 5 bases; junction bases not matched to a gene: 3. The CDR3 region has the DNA TGTGCCAGCAAATCTAGCGGGGGGACCGGGGAGCTGTTTTTT. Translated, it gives CASKSSGGTGELFF.

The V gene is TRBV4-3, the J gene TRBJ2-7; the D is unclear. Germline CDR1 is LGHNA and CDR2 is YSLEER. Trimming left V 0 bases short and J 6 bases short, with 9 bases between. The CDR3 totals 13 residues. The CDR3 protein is CASSQDRASEQYF. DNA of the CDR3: TGCGCCAGCAGCCAAGATCGCGCGTCCGAGCAGTACTTC.

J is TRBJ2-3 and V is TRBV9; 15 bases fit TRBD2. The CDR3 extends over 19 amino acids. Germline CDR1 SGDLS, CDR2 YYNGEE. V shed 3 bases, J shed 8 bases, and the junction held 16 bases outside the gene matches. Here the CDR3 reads CASSAKPGLAGGRTATQYF. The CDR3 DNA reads TGTGCCAGCAGCGCCAAGCCGGGACTAGCGGGGGGCCGGACGGCTACGCAGTATTTT.

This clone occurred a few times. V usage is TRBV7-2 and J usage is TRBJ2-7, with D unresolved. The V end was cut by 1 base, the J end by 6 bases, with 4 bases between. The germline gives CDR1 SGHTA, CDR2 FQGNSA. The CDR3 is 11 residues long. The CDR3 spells CASSLGREQYF. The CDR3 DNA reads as TGTGCCAGCAGCTTAGGACGCGAGCAGTACTTC.

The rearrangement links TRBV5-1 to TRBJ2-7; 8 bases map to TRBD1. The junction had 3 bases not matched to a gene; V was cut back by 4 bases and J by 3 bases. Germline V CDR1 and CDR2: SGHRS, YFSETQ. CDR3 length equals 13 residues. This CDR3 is CASSPGQDYEQYF. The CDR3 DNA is TGCGCCAGCAGCCCGGGACAGGACTACGAGCAGTACTTC.

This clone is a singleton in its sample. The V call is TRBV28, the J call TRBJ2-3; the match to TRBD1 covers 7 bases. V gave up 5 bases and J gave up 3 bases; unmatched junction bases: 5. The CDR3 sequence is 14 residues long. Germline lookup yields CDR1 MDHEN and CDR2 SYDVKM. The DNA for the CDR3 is TGTGCCAGCAGTCTCAGGGGGTATACAGATACGCAGTATTTT. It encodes CASSLRGYTDTQYF.

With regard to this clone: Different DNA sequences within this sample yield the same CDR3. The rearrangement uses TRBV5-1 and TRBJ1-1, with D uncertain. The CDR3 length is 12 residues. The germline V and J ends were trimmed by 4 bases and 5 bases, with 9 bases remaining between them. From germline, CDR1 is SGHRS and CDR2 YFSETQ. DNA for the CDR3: TGCGCCAGCAGCCCGGGTGGGACTGAAGCTTTCTTT. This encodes CASSPGGTEAFF.

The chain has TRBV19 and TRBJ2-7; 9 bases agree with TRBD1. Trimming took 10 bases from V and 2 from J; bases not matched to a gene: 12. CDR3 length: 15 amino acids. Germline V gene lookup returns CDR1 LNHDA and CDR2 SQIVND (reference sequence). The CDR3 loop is CANKDPGQGAYEQYF. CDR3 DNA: TGTGCCAATAAGGATCCGGGACAGGGAGCCTACGAGCAGTACTTC.

The CDR3 DNA sequence: TGTGCCACCAGCAGAGATCGTGGACAGAGCACAGATACGCAGTATTTT. This gives the protein CATSRDRGQSTDTQYF. This chain connects TRBV15 to TRBJ2-3, with D possibly being TRBD1 (6 bases). The CDR3 spans 16 residues. From germline, CDR1 is LNHNV and CDR2 YYDKDF (reference sequence). V was shortened by 0 bases and J by 0 bases, with 10 bases between the two germline ends.

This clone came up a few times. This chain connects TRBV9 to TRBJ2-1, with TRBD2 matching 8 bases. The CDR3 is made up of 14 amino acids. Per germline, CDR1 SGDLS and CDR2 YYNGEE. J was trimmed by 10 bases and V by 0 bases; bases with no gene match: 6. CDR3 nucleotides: TGTGCCAGCAGCGTAGGAGCGGGGGCTCGAGAGCAGTTCTTC. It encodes CASSVGAGAREQFF.

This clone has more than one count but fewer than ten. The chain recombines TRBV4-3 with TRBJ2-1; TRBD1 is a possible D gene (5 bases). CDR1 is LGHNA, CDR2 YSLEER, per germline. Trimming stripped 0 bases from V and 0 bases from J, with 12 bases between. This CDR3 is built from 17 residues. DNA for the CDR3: TGCGCCAGCAGCCAAGATCTTCCAGACAGCTCCTACAATGAGCAGTTCTTC. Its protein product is CASSQDLPDSSYNEQFF.

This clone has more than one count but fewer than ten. The chain's CDR3 is CASSELGQLNEKLFF. CDR3 nucleotides: TGTGCCAGCAGTGAGCTGGGACAGCTGAATGAAAAACTGTTTTTT. This chain joins TRBV25-1 and TRBJ1-4; 7 positions match TRBD1. This CDR3 is built from 15 residues. Per the germline V gene, CDR1 is MGHDK and CDR2 is SYGVNS. J gave up 5 bases and V 3 bases, and 6 bases lay outside the gene matches.